This T cell receptor beta chain was identified in a study of T cell responses to AZD1222 COVID-19 vaccine listed by TCRdb under 2021. For context, the study as a whole: TCR sequencing covered 230 to 250 trial participants: 200 to 210 given two doses of AZD1222 and 26 given two doses of MenACWY control vaccine. Enrollment into the trials was organized by age into subgroups of 18-55, 56-69 and 70-plus years, and those subgroups contained approximately 160, 26 and 62 TCR-sequenced participants, respectively.

As to this clone: Its antigen target is currently unknown. Base quality data are lacking; no much larger clone is found one base away.

The time point label, read with the paper, signifies: about 28 days (+/-7) after the second vaccine dose. The treatment or condition label, as the study defines it: meningococcal conjugate vaccine given as trial control. Vaccinee samples were obtained from the UK trials COV001 and COV002, which included a single-blind randomized controlled phase 2/3 trial of AZD1222 (ChAdOx1 nCoV-19) in healthy adults. For TCRbeta chain sequencing, PBMC samples from trial participants were taken at day 0 and at day 28 after the second dose. The study at large found these results: CD4 TCRs associated with the vaccine covered the entire spike protein, and the dominant responses were in regions 160-218 and 743-854. Nearly half of unique spike-specific TCRs reportedly recognized epitopes outside regions mutated in the B.1.351 and B.1.1.7 variants. Because no day 14 peak-response samples were available, repertoires were characterized only after the peak T cell response. Only five to seven AZD1222 recipients were SARS-CoV-2 seropositive at baseline, limiting conclusions about previously exposed vaccinees. In the small 56-69-year group, the increase in depth fell short of significance, most likely because of low power. Participants were mostly white British and included more females than males, and it was suggested by the authors that clonal diversity may have been underestimated. After two AZD1222 doses, both the breadth and the depth of spike-specific TCRs were significantly higher than at day 0 and than in MenACWY recipients.

The CDR3 regions of human TCRbeta chains were subjected to immunosequencing. As for the original processing: Repertoire TCRs were checked for matches against a reference library of SARS-CoV-2-specific TCRs that had been generated using the MIRA antigen-specificity platform. Breadth meant the fraction of unique TCRs that were SARS-CoV-2-associated, whereas depth meant the fraction of total T cells that were SARS-CoV-2-associated. Using the MIRA data, each spike-specific TCR was mapped to the spike region that the TCR reacts to and placed in a CD4 or CD8 class. Log10-transformed breadth and depth values were compared by one-way ANOVA with Sidak's multiple comparisons tests. In TCRdb, the immuneACCESS table is reduced to in-frame sequences with V and J assigned. These tables do not hold every clone; where another copy was compared, an unresolved V gene accounts for under half, and the others remain unexplained. The DNA gave D and trimming, while V, J and clone size come from that table. The sample records some 200,000 clones, around 94% of which are singletons. Approximately 4% of the sample is held by the ten biggest clonotypes.

This material consisted of peripheral blood, taken 28 days after the second dose of the MenACWY control vaccine. This clonotype was sampled from an adult who received the MenACWY meningococcal vaccine as a control.

For the CDR3, the sequence is CASSLLTGEGYTF. In nucleotide form, the sequence is TGTGCCAGCAGCCTCCTCACCGGGGAGGGCTACACCTTC. The chain was built from TRBV7-3 and TRBJ1-2; confidence is insufficient to name the D gene. The CDR3 goes from the cysteine to the phenylalanine over 13 residues. CDR3 DNA is the only sequence kept; it has 39 bases, read in frame from the first base. The trim is 5 bases for V and 8 bases for J, with a gap of 15 bases between the germline ends. The CDR1 and CDR2 encoded by the germline V gene are SGHTA and FQGTGA.